This T cell receptor beta chain derives from a study of T cell responses to AZD1222 COVID-19 vaccine. Here immunoSEQ multiplex PCR was the method, and the copy in TCRdb shows in-frame clones only, minus some. Altogether fewer than 120,000 clones are present, 85% to 95% being singletons, with the ten largest covering approximately 8%. This clone was counted once. The CDR3 runs 12 residues. With 7 bases removed from V and 4 bases from J, the gap between germline ends came to 8 bases. Germline lookup yields CDR1 SGHTA and CDR2 FQGNSA. The TCR sequence derives from an adult in good health. The sample in question was peripheral blood, obtained on day 0 of AZD1222 vaccination. This sequence joins TRBV7-2 and TRBJ1-5; D is ambiguous. In nucleotides, the CDR3 is TGTGCCAGCAATTTTCCTAATCAGCCCCAGCATTTT. Protein: CASNFPNQPQHF.